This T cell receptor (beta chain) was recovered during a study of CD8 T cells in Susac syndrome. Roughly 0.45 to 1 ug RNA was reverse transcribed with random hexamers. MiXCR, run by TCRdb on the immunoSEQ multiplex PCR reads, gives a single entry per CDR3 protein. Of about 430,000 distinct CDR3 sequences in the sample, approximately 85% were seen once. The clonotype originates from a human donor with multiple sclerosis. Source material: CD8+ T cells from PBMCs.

CDR3 loop: CASSPGGFFEQYF. CDR3 bases: TGCGCCAGCAGCCCTGGAGGATTTTTCGAGCAGTACTTC. The chain uses TRBV4-1 and TRBJ2-7, with a tentative D call TRBD2 (5 bases). V lost 4 bases, J lost 6 bases, and 13 bases lay in between. The CDR3 totals 13 residues. The V gene's germline CDR1 is MGHRA and CDR2 YSYEKL.